The clone carrying this TCR beta chain was observed at least ten times. Its antigen remains unidentified. The hyperthyroidism was newly diagnosed and had lasted under 2 months; the patients were aged 18 to 65. It was uncontrolled infection, other autoimmune disease, pregnancy or lactation that excluded patients. This sample is drawn from a study of T cells in Graves' hyperthyroidism and ophthalmopathy. Regions amplified from RNA transcripts were the TCR beta CDR3 regions. First-round RT-PCR with HTBI primers amplified the TCR CDR3 region. Each CDR3 protein gets one entry after TCRdb re-called the multiplex PCR reads with MiXCR. The sample has roughly 330,000 distinct CDR3 sequences, about 15% seen once; the top ten hold around a third. Study-level findings and limits: Ophthalmopathy stood apart from stable hyperthyroidism in a 13 V-J model. It was a median approximately 7.1 months before onset that the model predicted ophthalmopathy.

The clonotype comes from a man under 40 with Graves' hyperthyroidism. Material: blood.

The CDR3 sequence: CSVAKSSYEQYF. As DNA, the CDR3 is TGCAGTGTCGCGAAAAGCTCCTACGAGCAGTACTTC. This chain joins TRBV20-1 and TRBJ2-7; D ambiguous. CDR3 length: 12 residues. Deletions cut 7 bases from V and 0 bases from J, with 10 bases between. Germline V gene data show CDR1 as DFQATT and CDR2 as SNEGSKA (reference sequence).